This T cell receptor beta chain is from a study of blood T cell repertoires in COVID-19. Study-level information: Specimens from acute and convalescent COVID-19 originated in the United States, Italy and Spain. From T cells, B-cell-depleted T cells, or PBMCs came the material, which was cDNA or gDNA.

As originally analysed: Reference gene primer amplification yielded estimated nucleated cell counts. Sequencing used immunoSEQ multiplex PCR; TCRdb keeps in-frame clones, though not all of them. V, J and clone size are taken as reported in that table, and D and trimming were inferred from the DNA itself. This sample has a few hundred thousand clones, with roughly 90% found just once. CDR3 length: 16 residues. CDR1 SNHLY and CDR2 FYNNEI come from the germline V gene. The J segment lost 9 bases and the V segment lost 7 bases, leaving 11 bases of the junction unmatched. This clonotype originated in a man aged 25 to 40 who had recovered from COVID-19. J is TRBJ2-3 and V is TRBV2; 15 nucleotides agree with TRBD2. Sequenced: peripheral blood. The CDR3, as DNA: TGTGCCAGCATTACCGGACTAGCGGGGGGGTCAGGGACGCAGTATTTT. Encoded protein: CASITGLAGGSGTQYF.